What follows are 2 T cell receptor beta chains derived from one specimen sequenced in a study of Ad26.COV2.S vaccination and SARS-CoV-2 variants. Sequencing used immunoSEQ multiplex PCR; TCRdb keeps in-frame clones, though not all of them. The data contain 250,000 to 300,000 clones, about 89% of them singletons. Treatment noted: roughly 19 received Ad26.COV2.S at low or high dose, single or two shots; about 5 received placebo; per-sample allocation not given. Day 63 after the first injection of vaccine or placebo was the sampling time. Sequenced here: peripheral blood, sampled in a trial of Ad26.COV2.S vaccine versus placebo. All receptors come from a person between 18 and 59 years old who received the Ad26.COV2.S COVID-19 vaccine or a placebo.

The CDR3 is CASSLAGSGELFF. In DNA, the CDR3 is TGTGCCAGCAGCTTGGCGGGATCCGGGGAGCTGTTTTTT. The V and J genes are TRBV7-2 and TRBJ2-2; a possible D gene is TRBD2 (6 bases). Germline loops: CDR1 SGHTA, CDR2 FQGNSA. The V gene lost 3 bases and the J gene lost 6 bases, with 8 bases spanning the gap. This CDR3 has 13 amino acids.

This chain's CDR3 is CASTKGQGATGELFF. DNA for the CDR3: TGTGCCAGCACCAAGGGACAGGGGGCGACCGGGGAGCTGTTTTTT. This chain joins TRBV7-9 and TRBJ2-2; 12 bases are a match to TRBD1. The CDR3 consists of 15 residues. From germline, CDR1 is SEHNR and CDR2 FQNEAQ (reference sequence). The ends lost 7 bases at V and 5 bases at J; junction bases unmatched: 5.